Shown below are 31 T cell receptor beta chains from a single sample sequenced in a study of shared clonotypes between healthy human individuals. The data were produced by immunoSEQ multiplex PCR, yet TCRdb's version contains in-frame clones alone and is incomplete. The sample consists of about 2 million clones, approximately 95% of them appearing once. The naive CD8 population came from CD45RO-negative cells selected for CCR7, without terminally differentiated effector memory CD45RA+ cells. The sample taken for sequencing was naive CD8+ T cells sorted from blood. The source of these receptors is a man aged 18 to 30 in good health.

There are a few counts of this clone. The V call is TRBV2, the J call TRBJ2-3; possibly TRBD1 for D (5 bases). Germline CDR1 is SNHLY and CDR2 is FYNNEI. The CDR3 length is 15 residues. V lost 4 bases and J lost 4, with 15 bases in between. CDR3 protein: CASSGRQGPADTQYF. CDR3 bases: TGTGCCAGCAGTGGGCGTCAGGGCCCCGCAGATACGCAGTATTTT. Combining the CDR3 with reference TRBV2 and TRBJ2-3 gives the whole variable domain EPEVTQTPSHQVTQMGQEVILRCVPISNHLYFYWYRQILGQKVEFLVSFYNNEISEKSEIFDDQFSVERPDGSNFTLKIRSTKLEDSAMYFCASSGRQGPADTQYFGPGTRLTVL.

The V call is TRBV7-3, the J call TRBJ1-1; D unclear. The V end was cut by 2 bases, the J end by 4 bases, with 8 bases between. CDR1 and CDR2 (germline): SGHTA, FQGTGA. The CDR3 contains 13 residues. CDR3 DNA: TGTGCCAGCAGCTTATACGAGGCCACTGAAGCTTTCTTT. This translates into CASSLYEATEAFF. The full variable domain, its missing parts supplied by reference TRBV7-3 and TRBJ1-1, is GAGVSQTPSNKVTEKGKYVELRCDPISGHTALYWYRQSLGQGPEFLIYFQGTGAADDSGLPNDRFFAVRPEGSVSTLKIQRTERGDSAVYLCASSLYEATEAFFGQGTRLTVV.

Here the CDR3 reads CASSLAPQGLNTEAFF. The CDR3 coding sequence is TGTGCCAGCAGCTTAGCACCACAGGGCCTGAACACTGAAGCTTTCTTT. This chain uses TRBV7-2 with TRBJ1-1; D may be TRBD1 (6 bases). This CDR3 comprises 16 residues. CDR1 and CDR2 from the germline V gene are SGHTA and FQGNSA. V was shortened by 0 bases and J by 0 bases, with 11 bases between the two germline ends.

V usage is TRBV7-8 and J usage is TRBJ2-1; D not certain. This CDR3 spans 18 amino acids. Germline CDR1 and CDR2: SGHVS and FQNEAQ. Trimming removed 3 bases at V and 0 bases at J, with 18 bases between. CDR3 sequence (DNA): TGTGCCAGCAGCTTTTCACAGCCCCTGGGAAGCTCCTACAATGAGCAGTTCTTC. Its protein is CASSFSQPLGSSYNEQFF.

The chain combines TRBV7-2 with TRBJ2-2; 13 nucleotides agree with TRBD2. This CDR3 has 17 residues. With V trimmed by 5 bases and J by 5 bases, 8 bases remained unmatched. Germline CDR1 and CDR2: SGHTA and FQGNSA. This CDR3 is CASSPRLAGGGTGELFF. CDR3 in DNA: TGTGCCAGCAGCCCCCGACTAGCGGGGGGTGGGACCGGGGAGCTGTTTTTT.

To note about this clone: The same CDR3 also results from other DNA sequences found in this sample. V usage is TRBV9 and J usage is TRBJ2-5; D remains unclear. Per germline, CDR1 SGDLS and CDR2 YYNGEE. CDR3 length: 13 residues. V lost 2 bases to trimming and J lost 0 bases, with 5 bases between them. CDR3 bases: TGTGCCAGCAGCGTGGGGTACCAAGAGACCCAGTACTTC. Its protein is CASSVGYQETQYF.

This sequence joins TRBV5-4 and TRBJ2-7; the match to TRBD2 covers 7 bases. This CDR3 is built from 12 residues. Germline assignment: CDR1 SGHNT and CDR2 YYREEE (reference sequence). V dropped 4 bases and J dropped 6; count of bases not matched to a gene: 4. CDR3 sequence: CASSPGTTEQYF. The CDR3 coding sequence is TGTGCCAGCAGCCCGGGGACTACCGAGCAGTACTTC.

The genes are TRBV11-2 and TRBJ2-5, with D unresolved. Germline V gene sequence: CDR1 SGHAT, CDR2 FQNNGV. The CDR3 contains 14 residues. V lost 5 bases and J lost 1, with 11 bases in between. The chain's CDR3 is CASSDGWSQETQYF. CDR3 sequence (DNA): TGTGCCAGCAGCGACGGGTGGTCCCAAGAGACCCAGTACTTC.

This chain uses TRBV6-1 with TRBJ1-4; D is unclear. Germline values: CDR1 MNHNS, CDR2 SASEGT. V lost 2 bases and J lost 11, with 9 bases in between. This CDR3 contains 12 residues. The CDR3 spells CASSESEIKLFF. CDR3 sequence (DNA): TGTGCCAGCAGTGAATCGGAGATTAAACTGTTTTTT.

The chain uses TRBV7-9 and TRBJ2-7; 11 positions agree with TRBD2. Per the germline V gene, CDR1 is SEHNR and CDR2 is FQNEAQ (reference sequence). Trimming at V came to 5 bases and at J to 6 bases, leaving 9 bases not matched to a gene. The CDR3 is 15 amino acids. CDR3 bases: TGTGCCAGCAGCATTACTAGCGGGAGTACAAGCGAGCAGTACTTC. Translating it yields CASSITSGSTSEQYF.

This clone showed up just a few times. The V call is TRBV28, the J call TRBJ1-2; 9 bases are a match to TRBD1. V lost 3 bases and J lost 7; bases outside the gene matches: 6. The CDR3 consists of 14 residues. Germline-derived CDR1 and CDR2 are MDHEN and SYDVKM. CDR3 in amino acids: CASSLGTGLRGYTF. The CDR3 coding sequence is TGTGCCAGCAGTTTGGGGACAGGGCTGCGTGGCTACACCTTC.

V is TRBV5-6 and J is TRBJ2-1, with D perhaps matching TRBD1 or TRBD2 (5 bases each). Germline V gene data show CDR1 as SGHDT and CDR2 as YYEEEE. This CDR3 spans 19 amino acids. Trimming pared 1 base from V and 4 bases from J, leaving 24 bases between. The CDR3 sequence is CASSLSWGFYDNFYNEQFF. CDR3 bases: TGTGCCAGCAGCTTGTCCTGGGGGTTTTATGACAACTTTTACAATGAGCAGTTCTTC.

This chain joins TRBV28 and TRBJ2-7; D is perhaps TRBD1 (8 bases). CDR1 and CDR2 from the germline V gene are MDHEN and SYDVKM. Trimming took off 10 bases at V and 3 bases at J, with 16 bases between the two ends. This CDR3 region has 13 residues. CDR3: CATDTGGVYEQYF. The CDR3 region has the DNA TGTGCCACCGACACAGGGGGGGTCTACGAGCAGTACTTC. The whole variable domain, filled in from reference TRBV28 and TRBJ2-7, reads DVKVTQSSRYLVKRTGEKVFLECVQDMDHENMFWYRQDPGLGLRLIYFSYDVKMKEKGDIPEGYSVSREKKERFSLILESASTNQTSMYLCATDTGGVYEQYFGPGTRLTVT.

V and J are TRBV2 and TRBJ2-3; the D is unclear. Trimming took off 1 base at V and 5 bases at J, with 4 bases between the two ends. There are 12 residues in the CDR3. Germline CDR1 and CDR2: SNHLY and FYNNEI. This CDR3 reads CASSEEGDTQYF. As DNA, the CDR3 is TGTGCCAGCAGTGAAGAAGGAGATACGCAGTATTTT.

The V call is TRBV27, the J call TRBJ2-1; 8 nucleotides agree with TRBD1. Germline assignment: CDR1 MNHEY and CDR2 SMNVEV (reference sequence). The CDR3 runs to 15 residues. J lost 9 bases, V lost 6 bases, and 13 bases had no gene match. For the CDR3, the DNA is TGTGCCAGCAGCCAAAGACAGGGGTTATTCGCTGAGCAGTTCTTC. It specifies CASSQRQGLFAEQFF.

The chain links TRBV5-1 to TRBJ2-7, with 10 bases lining up with TRBD1. This CDR3 contains 16 residues. Germline assignment: CDR1 SGHRS and CDR2 YFSETQ. Trimming took 2 bases from V and 1 from J; bases not matched to a gene: 6. DNA of the CDR3: TGCGCCAGCAGCTTCGACAGGGGGCCTTGGTCCTACGAGCAGTACTTC. Amino acids: CASSFDRGPWSYEQYF.

This chain joins TRBV2 and TRBJ2-7; TRBD2 agrees at 7 bases. The trim removed 1 base at V and 2 bases at J, leaving 2 bases unmatched. Germline lookup yields CDR1 SNHLY and CDR2 FYNNEI. The CDR3 totals 14 residues. CDR3 in DNA: TGTGCCAGCAGTGAAGGACTAGCCACCTACGAGCAGTACTTC. As protein: CASSEGLATYEQYF.

The chain uses TRBV11-3 and TRBJ2-2; 9 bases map to TRBD2. Unmatched junction bases numbered 12, after V lost 5 bases and J lost 5 bases. The CDR3 spans 17 residues. Germline CDR1 is SGHNT and CDR2 is YENEEA. The CDR3 loop is CASSTSPWREGTGELFF. Here the CDR3 DNA reads TGTGCCAGCAGCACTAGTCCTTGGCGGGAGGGGACCGGGGAGCTGTTTTTT.

The chain is built from TRBV2 and TRBJ2-7, with 8 positions matching TRBD2. The V gene's germline CDR1 is SNHLY and CDR2 FYNNEI. This CDR3 has 15 amino acids. After removal of 5 bases from V and 4 bases from J, the junction contained 10 bases not matched to a gene. In DNA, the CDR3 is TGTGCCAGCAGTAATGACGGGGGGGTGGAGTACGAGCAGTACTTC. Its translation is CASSNDGGVEYEQYF. The full variable domain, with the rest looked up from reference TRBV2 and TRBJ2-7, is EPEVTQTPSHQVTQMGQEVILRCVPISNHLYFYWYRQILGQKVEFLVSFYNNEISEKSEIFDDQFSVERPDGSNFTLKIRSTKLEDSAMYFCASSNDGGVEYEQYFGPGTRLTVT.

The rearrangement joins TRBV9 to TRBJ1-1; D is uncertain. CDR1 is SGDLS and CDR2 is YYNGEE in the germline V gene. This CDR3 is built from 14 residues. V dropped 4 bases and J dropped 5 bases, with 15 bases sitting between them. The CDR3 region is CASSPGPVGTEAFF. The CDR3 region has the DNA TGTGCCAGCAGCCCCGGCCCCGTAGGAACTGAAGCTTTCTTT. Together with reference TRBV9 and TRBJ1-1, the CDR3 gives the full variable domain: DSGVTQTPKHLITATGQRVTLRCSPRSGDLSVYWYQQSLDQGLQFLIQYYNGEERAKGNILERFSAQQFPDLHSELNLSSLELGDSALYFCASSPGPVGTEAFFGQGTRLTVV.

On this clone: Other DNA sequences within the sample encode an identical CDR3. The chain is built from TRBV19 and TRBJ1-1; D not resolved. V lost 6 bases and J 1 base, leaving 9 bases between the germline ends. The CDR3 has 13 residues. In germline, CDR1 is LNHDA, CDR2 SQIVND (reference sequence). CDR3 amino acids: CASSELGNTEAFF. DNA of the CDR3: TGTGCCAGTAGCGAACTAGGGAACACTGAAGCTTTCTTT.

The chain employs TRBV9 and TRBJ2-7; TRBD1 matches 9 bases. This CDR3 has 14 amino acids. V shed 4 bases, J shed 4 bases, and the junction held 6 bases outside the gene matches. The germline CDR1 and CDR2 sequences are SGDLS and YYNGEE. DNA for the CDR3: TGTGCCAGCAGCCAAGGGGACAGGGCATACGAGCAGTACTTC. The encoded protein is CASSQGDRAYEQYF.

For the CDR3, the DNA is TGTGCCAGCAGCTTAGCCCCTAGCTCCCACACAGATACGCAGTATTTT. This translates into CASSLAPSSHTDTQYF. V is TRBV7-8 and J is TRBJ2-3, with TRBD2 as a possible D gene (5 bases). Trimming cost V 0 bases and J 2 bases, with 12 bases left between them. The germline CDR1 and CDR2 sequences are SGHVS and FQNEAQ. The CDR3 spans 16 residues.

The rearrangement joins TRBV15 to TRBJ2-7; D gene unclear. The CDR3 is 11 amino acids. Germline lookup yields CDR1 LNHNV and CDR2 YYDKDF (reference sequence). V was cut by 5 bases and J by 6 bases, with 8 bases left in between. The CDR3 DNA sequence: TGTGCCACCAGCCGCCAAGGCGAGCAGTACTTC. The encoded protein is CATSRQGEQYF.

V usage is TRBV27 and J usage is TRBJ2-7, with 7 positions matching TRBD1. In germline, CDR1 is MNHEY, CDR2 SMNVEV (reference sequence). The V segment lost 5 bases and the J segment 5 bases; nucleotides outside the gene matches: 9. CDR3 length: 14 residues. CDR3 sequence: CASSATGPHDEQYF. The CDR3 DNA follows: TGTGCCAGCAGTGCGACAGGGCCTCACGACGAGCAGTACTTC.

Notes on this clone: This same CDR3 is encoded by further DNA sequences in the sample. The V gene is TRBV10-1, the J gene TRBJ2-3; 12 nucleotides agree with TRBD2. The germline V gene has CDR1 WNHNN and CDR2 SYGVQD (reference sequence). CDR3 size: 15 residues. V lost 4 bases and J lost 1; bases outside the gene matches: 0. The CDR3 sequence: CASSGLAGGTDTQYF. DNA of the CDR3: TGCGCCAGCAGTGGACTAGCGGGGGGCACAGATACGCAGTATTTT.

This clone was recorded only once. This specimen includes other DNA sequences encoding the same CDR3. V usage is TRBV4-1 and J usage is TRBJ2-7; possibly TRBD1 for D (7 bases). V lost 0 bases to trimming and J lost 2 bases, with 8 bases between them. Germline V gene data show CDR1 as MGHRA and CDR2 as YSYEKL. The CDR3 extends over 14 amino acids. CDR3 sequence (DNA): TGCGCCAGCAGCCAAGACAGGGGGGCCTACGAGCAGTACTTC. This encodes CASSQDRGAYEQYF.

CDR3 in amino acids: CASSKRRILVYEQYF. The CDR3 nucleotides are TGTGCCAGCAGCAAGCGCCGGATATTGGTCTACGAGCAGTACTTC. The rearrangement uses TRBV21-1 and TRBJ2-7. TRBV21-1 is a pseudogene locus. CDR3 length: 15 amino acids.

The CDR3 DNA is TGTGCCAGAAGCACTGGGACAGCCTACGAGCAGTACTTC. Protein sequence: CARSTGTAYEQYF. V is TRBV5-3 and J is TRBJ2-7; TRBD1 aligns across 7 bases. TRBV5-3 is classed as an ORF, of uncertain function. The CDR3 has 13 amino acids. V shed 4 bases, J shed 2 bases, and the junction held 3 bases outside the gene matches.

As concerns this clone: Different DNA sequences within this sample yield the same CDR3. J is TRBJ2-5 and V is TRBV28, with D perhaps matching TRBD2 (7 bases). Per germline, CDR1 MDHEN and CDR2 SYDVKM. This CDR3 has 14 amino acids. Trimming took off 2 bases at V and 4 bases at J, with 11 bases between the two ends. The CDR3 DNA follows: TGTGCCAGCAGTTTACGGGGGGCTGGAGAGACCCAGTACTTC. Translating it yields CASSLRGAGETQYF.

This clone was recorded only once. The rearrangement joins TRBV15 to TRBJ2-4; D gene unclear. With 0 bases removed from V and 7 bases from J, the gap between germline ends came to 16 bases. This CDR3 contains 16 residues. Per the germline V gene, CDR1 is LNHNV and CDR2 is YYDKDF (reference sequence). This CDR3 reads CATSREGWGVGNIQYF. CDR3 DNA sequence: TGTGCCACCAGCAGAGAAGGATGGGGTGTCGGGAACATTCAGTACTTC.